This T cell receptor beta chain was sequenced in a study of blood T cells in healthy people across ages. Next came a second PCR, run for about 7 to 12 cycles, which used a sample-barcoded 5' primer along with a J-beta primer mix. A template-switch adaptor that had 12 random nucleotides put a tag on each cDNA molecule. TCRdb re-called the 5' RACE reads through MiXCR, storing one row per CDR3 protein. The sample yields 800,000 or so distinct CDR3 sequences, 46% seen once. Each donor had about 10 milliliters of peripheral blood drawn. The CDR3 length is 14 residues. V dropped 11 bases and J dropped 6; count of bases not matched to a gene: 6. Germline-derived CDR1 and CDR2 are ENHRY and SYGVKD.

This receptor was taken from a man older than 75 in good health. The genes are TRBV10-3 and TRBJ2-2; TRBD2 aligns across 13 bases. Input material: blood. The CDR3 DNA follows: TGTGCCTCGAGGACTAGCGGGAGCTCCGGGGAGCTGTTTTTT. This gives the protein CASRTSGSSGELFF.